This T cell receptor (beta chain) was recovered during a study of OX40 agonist ivuxolimab in advanced cancers. Overall study: The treatment was a fully human IgG2 OX40 agonist, ivuxolimab. Patient treatment consisted of intravenous ivuxolimab administration every 2 weeks at 0.01 to 10 mg/kg. Study-wide results and limits: Within 6 weeks, CD4+ and CD8+ blood T cells expanded clonally at 0.1 to 3.0 mg/kg. Certain nonresponding patients likewise had low normalized T-cell clonal expansion.

TCRdb keeps only in-frame clones here, not all; method: immunoSEQ multiplex PCR. The sample carries 50,000 or so clones, approximately 85% recorded once. About this clone itself: Its antigen is still unknown.

This specimen consisted of CD4+ or CD8+ T cells sorted from blood, obtained in a trial of the OX40 agonist ivuxolimab. This receptor was obtained from an adult with an advanced solid tumor such as melanoma, head and neck, liver or kidney cancer.

CDR3 nucleotides: TGTGCCAGCAGTGACAGCGGGAGCGTCGACGAGCAGTACTTC. It is translated as CASSDSGSVDEQYF. This chain connects TRBV2 to TRBJ2-7, with 8 bases identical to TRBD2. Germline-derived CDR1 and CDR2 are SNHLY and FYNNEI. This CDR3 comprises 14 residues. Germline trimming cut 3 bases from V and 5 bases from J; bases unmatched to any gene: 6.